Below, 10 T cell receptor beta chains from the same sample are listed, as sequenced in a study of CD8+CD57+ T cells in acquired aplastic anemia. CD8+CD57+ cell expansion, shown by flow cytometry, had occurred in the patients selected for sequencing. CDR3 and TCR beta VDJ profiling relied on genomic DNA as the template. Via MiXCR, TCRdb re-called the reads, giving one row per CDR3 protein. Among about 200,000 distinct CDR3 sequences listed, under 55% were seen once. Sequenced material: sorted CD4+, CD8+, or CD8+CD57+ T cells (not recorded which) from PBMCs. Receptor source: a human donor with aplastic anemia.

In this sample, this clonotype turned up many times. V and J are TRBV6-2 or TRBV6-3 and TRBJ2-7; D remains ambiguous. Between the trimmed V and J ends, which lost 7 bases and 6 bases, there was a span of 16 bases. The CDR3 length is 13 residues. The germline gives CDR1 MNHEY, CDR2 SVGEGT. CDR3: CASKDPALGEQYF. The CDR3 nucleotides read TGTGCCAGCAAGGACCCCGCCCTGGGCGAGCAGTACTTC.

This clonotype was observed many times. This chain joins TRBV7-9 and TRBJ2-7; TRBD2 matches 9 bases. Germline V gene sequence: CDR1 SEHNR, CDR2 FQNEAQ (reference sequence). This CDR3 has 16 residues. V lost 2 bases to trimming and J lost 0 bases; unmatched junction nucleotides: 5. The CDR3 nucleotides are TGTGCCAGCAGCTTATTGAGCGGGGGGTTCTCCTACGAGCAGTACTTC. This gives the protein CASSLLSGGFSYEQYF.

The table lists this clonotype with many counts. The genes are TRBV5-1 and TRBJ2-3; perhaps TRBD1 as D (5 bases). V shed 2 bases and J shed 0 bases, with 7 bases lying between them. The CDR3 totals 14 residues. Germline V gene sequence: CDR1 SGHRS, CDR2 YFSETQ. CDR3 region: CASSFRVSTDTQYF. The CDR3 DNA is TGCGCCAGCAGCTTCAGGGTTAGCACAGATACGCAGTATTTT.

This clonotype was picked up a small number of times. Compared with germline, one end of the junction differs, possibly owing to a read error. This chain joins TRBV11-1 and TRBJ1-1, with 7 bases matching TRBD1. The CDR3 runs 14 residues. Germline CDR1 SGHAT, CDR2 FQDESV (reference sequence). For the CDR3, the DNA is TGTGCCAGCAGCCGACAGGGCCGGGACACTGAAGCTCTCTTT. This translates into CASSRQGRDTEALF.

The CDR3 region is CSAYAGRESSYEQYF. As DNA, the CDR3 is TGCAGTGCCTATGCAGGCAGGGAGAGCTCCTACGAGCAGTACTTC. The chain employs TRBV20-1 and TRBJ2-7, with D possibly being TRBD1 or TRBD2 (5 bases each). The CDR3 totals 15 residues. Trimming took 6 bases from V and 0 from J, leaving 18 bases between them. Per the germline V gene, CDR1 is DFQATT and CDR2 is SNEGSKA (reference sequence).

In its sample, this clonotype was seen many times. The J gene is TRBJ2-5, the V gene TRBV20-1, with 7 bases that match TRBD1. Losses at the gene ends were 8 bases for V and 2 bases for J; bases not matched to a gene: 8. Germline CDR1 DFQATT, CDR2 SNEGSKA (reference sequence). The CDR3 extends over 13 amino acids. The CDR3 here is CSTPGRGQETQYF. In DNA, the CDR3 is TGCAGTACCCCTGGCAGGGGGCAAGAGACCCAGTACTTC.

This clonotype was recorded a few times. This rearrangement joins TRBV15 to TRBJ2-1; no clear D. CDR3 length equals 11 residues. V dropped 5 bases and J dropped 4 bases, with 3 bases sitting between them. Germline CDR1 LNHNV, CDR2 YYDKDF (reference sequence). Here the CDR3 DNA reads TGTGCCACCAGCGGTTACAATGAGCAGTTCTTC. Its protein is CATSGYNEQFF.

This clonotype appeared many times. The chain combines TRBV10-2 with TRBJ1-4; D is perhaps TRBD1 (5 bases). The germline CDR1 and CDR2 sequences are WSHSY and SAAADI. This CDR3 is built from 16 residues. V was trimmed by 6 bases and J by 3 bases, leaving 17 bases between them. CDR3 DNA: TGCGCCAGCAGCCACACCAGGGAGGTGGCTAATGAAAAACTGTTTTTT. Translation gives CASSHTREVANEKLFF.

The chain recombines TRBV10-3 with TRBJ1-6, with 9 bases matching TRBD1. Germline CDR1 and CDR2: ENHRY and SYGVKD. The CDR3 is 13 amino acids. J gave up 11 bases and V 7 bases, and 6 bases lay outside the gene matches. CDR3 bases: TGTGCCATCACTGGGACAGGGTATCCACCCCTCCACTTT. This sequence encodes CAITGTGYPPLHF.

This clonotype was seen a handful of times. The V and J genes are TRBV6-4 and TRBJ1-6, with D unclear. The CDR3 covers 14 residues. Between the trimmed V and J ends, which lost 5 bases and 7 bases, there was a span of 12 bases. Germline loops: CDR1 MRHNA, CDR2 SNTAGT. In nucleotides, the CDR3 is TGTGCCAGCAGTCTCGAGCCAGGAAATTCACCCCTCCACTTT. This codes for CASSLEPGNSPLHF.